This TCR beta chain was obtained from a study of cytomegalovirus exposure and HLA in healthy donors. Findings and caveats of the study: The study listed 164 cytomegalovirus-associated TCR beta chains.

Notes on this clone: Its antigen is unknown.

Here immunoSEQ multiplex PCR was the method, and the copy in TCRdb shows in-frame clones only, minus some. This sample has about 160,000 clones, with 91% found just once. V was shortened by 3 bases and J by 6 bases, with 11 bases between the two germline ends. CDR3 length equals 13 residues. Germline-derived CDR1 and CDR2 are SGHVS and FQNEAQ. Sequencing was carried out using PBMCs. This sequence originates from a woman younger than 35 in good health and CMV-seropositive. J is TRBJ1-1 and V is TRBV7-8; D ambiguous. The chain's CDR3 is CASSFRILSEAFF. The CDR3 DNA follows: TGTGCCAGCAGCTTCCGTATCCTTTCTGAAGCTTTCTTT.